This TCR beta chain was sequenced in a study of blood T cell repertoires in COVID-19 (dated by TCRdb to the early 2020s). Background on the whole study: Collaborator samples came from the United States, Italy and Spain and covered acute and convalescent phases of COVID-19. Where available, HLA class I and class II types were obtained from metadata supplied by the sample provider rather than from assay-based typing. The repertoires were released in a freely available public database intended as a resource for research on the immune response to SARS-CoV-2. Samples were obtained from the ongoing ImmuneRACE study (first 160 participants) and from 1,200 or so subjects provided by 6 global collaborators. The material from the prospective study consisted of cDNA or gDNA derived from T cells, B-cell-depleted T cells, or PBMCs. Subjects who had been exposed to COVID-19, were actively infected with it, or had recovered from it provided the deeply sampled blood TCRbeta repertoires that made up the dataset. A de-identified subject ID, COVID-19 status, age in years and sex were almost always included in the sample metadata.

Trimming takes 1 base off V and 1 base off J; junction bases not matched to a gene: 4. CDR1 and CDR2 are read off the germline V gene (reference sequence) as SGHKS and YYEKEE. Including cysteine and phenylalanine, the CDR3 has 16 amino acids. The read is trimmed to its CDR3 DNA, 48 bases read in frame from base 1. Details on this clone: Its recognized antigen is unknown. Base-call qualities are not available, and no considerably larger clone is one nucleotide away.

The research as a whole found: The amount of clinical and demographic metadata varied by source and participant and was provided uncurated.

TCRbeta CDR3 regions were amplified from genomic DNA using the immunoSEQ Assay, a bias-controlled multiplex PCR. Turning to the authors' computational methods: Within the assay, amplification of reference gene primers was used to estimate how many nucleated cells each sample contained. To quantify the absolute abundance of each unique TCRbeta CDR3 rearrangement, sequence reads were collapsed and filtered. For each sample, productive Simpson clonality was calculated as the square root of Simpson's diversity index across productive rearrangements. TCRdb holds this immuneACCESS table with in-frame rearrangements only. Some clones are missing; in checked studies, unresolved V genes explain under half, and the rest has no known cause. From that table come the V and J calls and clone size; the DNA was used to work out D and trimming. The sample yields approximately 98,000 clones; around four fifths were counted once. The leading ten clones occupy less than 5% of the sample.

Each collaborating institution followed its own protocols to collect whole blood in K2EDTA tubes. For TCRbeta analysis, collaborator samples were shipped as frozen whole blood, as isolated PBMCs, or as DNA extracted from either sample type. The chain was built from TRBV5-5 and TRBJ2-2, and 7 junction bases match TRBD2. This TCR was sampled from a woman in her sixties or seventies with acute or convalescent COVID-19. The source material was peripheral blood. The sequence in DNA is TGTGCCAGCAGCTTGAAGCTAGCGGAGAACACCGGGGAGCTGTTTTTT. Translation gives CASSLKLAENTGELFF.